The clone carrying this T cell receptor (beta chain) was detected ten times or more. The sample originates from a study of T cell repertoires in cytomegalovirus infection. A single record per CDR3 protein comes from TCRdb applying MiXCR to the reads. Of fewer than 550,000 distinct CDR3 sequences listed, 16% are singletons. The receptor comes from a human donor in good health (CMV status not recorded). Some clones in this sample may be carry-over from other donors' samples. The material sequenced was CD8+ T cells from PBMCs.

CDR3 in DNA: TGTGCCAGCAGTTACTCGCGGGGGAGCCACCAAGAGACCCAGTACTTC. It yields the protein CASSYSRGSHQETQYF. The J gene is TRBJ2-5, the V gene TRBV6-5; 7 bases are a match to TRBD2. J was trimmed by 0 bases and V by 0 bases; bases with no gene match: 4. The CDR3 is 16 residues long. The V gene's germline CDR1 is MNHEY and CDR2 SVGAGI.